This TCR beta chain was profiled in a study of blood T cell repertoires in COVID-19. As handled by the study authors: Estimates of nucleated cell counts were drawn from the amplification of reference gene primers. Measured with immunoSEQ multiplex PCR; TCRdb has only the in-frame clones, and not every one. That table supplies the V and J calls and clone size; D and trimming were determined from the DNA. The repertoire holds 20,000 to 25,000 clones, with 75% to 90% as singletons. The TCR sequence derives from a woman aged 70-85 years with active COVID-19. Sample: peripheral blood.

The CDR3 is CASSPSIRAFNTEAFF. DNA of the CDR3: TGTGCCAGCAGCCCGAGTATCAGGGCGTTCAACACTGAAGCTTTCTTT. The chain recombines TRBV7-9 with TRBJ1-1; a possible D gene is TRBD1 (5 bases). This CDR3 contains 16 residues. Germline CDR1 is SEHNR and CDR2 is FQNEAQ (reference sequence). V dropped 5 bases and J dropped 2 bases, with 18 bases sitting between them.